One sample yielded the 16 T cell receptor beta chains listed below, sequenced in a study of blood T cells in healthy people across ages. Primers used in a second PCR of about 6 to 11 cycles were a sample-barcoded 5' primer and a J-beta primer mix. TCRdb processed the 5' RACE reads anew with MiXCR; each CDR3 protein has one entry. Here the sample spans about 580,000 distinct CDR3 sequences, around 48% being singletons. Sequences were obtained from blood. The receptor set was obtained from a man aged 80 or over in good health.

The V call is TRBV29-1, the J call TRBJ1-1, with 7 bases lining up with TRBD1. The germline V gene has CDR1 SQVTM and CDR2 ANQGSEA. The CDR3 sequence is 13 residues long. The V and J ends lost 6 bases and 4 bases, in that order; junction bases with no gene match: 8. CDR3 residues: CSVYRGPSTEAFF. The CDR3 region has the DNA TGCAGCGTCTACAGGGGACCCAGCACTGAAGCTTTCTTT.

This chain uses TRBV4-3 with TRBJ2-1; a possible D gene is TRBD1 (5 bases). Germline V gene data show CDR1 as LGHNA and CDR2 as YSLEER. Trimming removed 0 bases from V and 10 bases from J, with 13 bases in between. This CDR3 spans 14 amino acids. The CDR3 region has the DNA TGCGCCAGCAGCCAAGATAGGGGCAGCCCGGAGCAGTTCTTC. Translated: CASSQDRGSPEQFF.

V gene TRBV29-1 combines with J gene TRBJ2-3; 7 positions match TRBD1. The germline V gene has CDR1 SQVTM and CDR2 ANQGSEA. The CDR3 sequence is 14 residues long. The ends lost 4 bases at V and 0 bases at J; junction bases unmatched: 4. The CDR3 loop is CSVAPTGSTDTQYF. The DNA of the CDR3 is TGCAGCGTTGCCCCGACAGGGAGCACAGATACGCAGTATTTT.

This clonotype was counted only a few times. The chain has TRBV7-2 and TRBJ1-5; 8 bases line up with TRBD1. This CDR3 is 20 amino acids long. Germline lookup yields CDR1 SGHTA and CDR2 FQGNSA. The trim removed 1 base at V and 4 bases at J, leaving 18 bases unmatched. This chain's CDR3 is CASSLEARGRDPVRNQPQHF. As DNA, the CDR3 is TGTGCCAGCAGCTTAGAGGCCAGGGGGCGCGATCCGGTACGGAATCAGCCCCAGCATTTT.

This chain links TRBV5-1 with TRBJ1-6, with D perhaps matching TRBD1 (5 bases). This CDR3 spans 14 amino acids. V gave up 3 bases and J gave up 14 bases, with 18 bases separating them. Germline CDR1 reads SGHRS; CDR2 reads YFSETQ. CDR3 residues: CASSSVRDGRTLHF. The CDR3 bases are TGCGCCAGCAGCTCGGTCCGGGACGGTCGAACCCTCCACTTT.

The rearrangement uses TRBV3-1 and TRBJ2-1; no clear D gene. CDR1 and CDR2 (germline): LGHDT, YNNKEL (reference sequence). V dropped 6 bases and J dropped 0 bases, with 9 bases sitting between them. The CDR3 loop spans 14 amino acids. The CDR3 coding sequence is TGTGCCAGCAGGAGTTCCAGCTCCTACAATGAGCAGTTCTTC. This sequence encodes CASRSSSSYNEQFF.

CDR3 in DNA: TGTGCCAGCAGTTACCGGGACACCGGGGAGCTGTTTTTT. Its protein is CASSYRDTGELFF. V and J are TRBV6-2 or TRBV6-3 and TRBJ2-2; no reliable D call. Germline V gene lookup returns CDR1 MNHEY and CDR2 SVGEGT. The CDR3 loop spans 13 amino acids. V was clipped by 2 bases and J by 3 bases, with 4 bases between them.

The chain uses TRBV3-1 and TRBJ1-5, with a weak D call TRBD1 (5 bases). The CDR3 has 12 residues. Deletions cut 5 bases from V and 5 bases from J, with 7 bases between. Germline V lookup: CDR1 LGHDT, CDR2 YNNKEL (reference sequence). CDR3 sequence: CASSWGDQPQHF. The CDR3 DNA sequence: TGTGCCAGCAGCTGGGGCGATCAGCCCCAGCATTTT.

The genes are TRBV18 and TRBJ2-3; 8 nucleotides line up with TRBD2. Germline CDR1 is KGHSH and CDR2 is LQKENI. The J segment lost 5 bases and the V segment lost 0 bases, leaving 4 bases of the junction unmatched. The CDR3 totals 15 residues. In DNA, the CDR3 is TGTGCCAGCTCACCACCGCTAGCGGGTATAGATACGCAGTATTTT. Amino acid sequence: CASSPPLAGIDTQYF.

This clonotype was recorded once. The chain combines TRBV12-3 or TRBV12-4 with TRBJ1-1; D possibly corresponds to TRBD1 (5 bases). Deletions cut 3 bases from V and 6 bases from J, with 14 bases between. The CDR3 has 14 amino acids. In DNA, the CDR3 is TGTGCCAGCAGTTTTCCGGGCGGGGCCCCTGAAGCTTTCTTT. As protein: CASSFPGGAPEAFF.

This clonotype was detected only a few times. The chain links TRBV6-1 to TRBJ1-2; 8 bases are shared with TRBD1. Germline V lookup: CDR1 MNHNS, CDR2 SASEGT. The trim removed 3 bases at V and 7 bases at J, leaving 4 bases unmatched. CDR3 length equals 13 residues. For the CDR3, the DNA is TGTGCCAGCAGTGATACAGGGGGTTCTGGCTACACCTTC. This encodes CASSDTGGSGYTF.

This chain joins TRBV29-1 and TRBJ1-2; D is possibly TRBD1 (5 bases). The germline gives CDR1 SQVTM, CDR2 ANQGSEA. V lost 0 bases to trimming and J lost 4 bases, with 9 bases between them. This CDR3 is 13 amino acids long. The chain's CDR3 is CSVEDQGSYGYTF. The CDR3 DNA reads TGCAGCGTTGAAGATCAGGGCAGCTATGGCTACACCTTC.

The rearrangement joins TRBV9 to TRBJ2-3; D gene uncertain. CDR1 and CDR2 from the germline V gene are SGDLS and YYNGEE. V lost 2 bases to trimming and J lost 4 bases, with 11 bases between them. The CDR3 length is 14 residues. CDR3 loop: CASSVQTTPDTQYF. CDR3 coding DNA: TGTGCCAGCAGCGTTCAAACTACCCCAGATACGCAGTATTTT. Drawing the rest from reference TRBV9 and TRBJ2-3, the complete variable domain is DSGVTQTPKHLITATGQRVTLRCSPRSGDLSVYWYQQSLDQGLQFLIQYYNGEERAKGNILERFSAQQFPDLHSELNLSSLELGDSALYFCASSVQTTPDTQYFGPGTRLTVL.

V usage is TRBV2 and J usage is TRBJ2-1; no definite D call. Between the trimmed V and J ends, which lost 1 base and 2 bases, there was a span of 6 bases. Germline values: CDR1 SNHLY, CDR2 FYNNEI. This CDR3 is 14 amino acids long. In DNA form, the CDR3 reads TGTGCCAGCAGTGAAGGGACCACCTACAATGAGCAGTTCTTC. It specifies CASSEGTTYNEQFF.

This clonotype showed up many times. The chain carries TRBV6-5 and TRBJ2-3; 16 bases line up with TRBD2. Per the germline V gene, CDR1 is MNHEY and CDR2 is SVGAGI. V shed 2 bases, J shed 5 bases, and the junction held 13 bases outside the gene matches. CDR3 length: 20 amino acids. CDR3 sequence (DNA): TGTGCCAGCAGTTACGCTATCCCGGGACTAGCGGGAGGGCGGGTAGATACGCAGTATTTT. The encoded protein is CASSYAIPGLAGGRVDTQYF.

This clonotype was detected only a few times. V is TRBV3-1 and J is TRBJ1-6; D gene ambiguous. Germline V gene lookup returns CDR1 LGHDT and CDR2 YNNKEL (reference sequence). The CDR3 has 16 amino acids. V dropped 1 base and J dropped 6 bases, with 13 bases sitting between them. The CDR3: CASSQGDSDFNSPLHF. The CDR3 bases are TGTGCCAGCAGCCAAGGAGACTCTGATTTTAATTCACCCCTCCACTTT. Combining the CDR3 with reference TRBV3-1 and TRBJ1-6 gives the whole variable domain DTAVSQTPKYLVTQMGNDKSIKCEQNLGHDTMYWYKQDSKKFLKIMFSYNNKELIINETVPNRFSPKSPDKAHLNLHINSLELGDSAVYFCASSQGDSDFNSPLHFGNGTRLTVT.